This T cell receptor beta chain was recovered during a study of OX40 agonist ivuxolimab in advanced cancers. Study summary: Averaging about 60 years in age, with a range of about 20 to 90, the cohort was more than 75% male. Overall study findings and caveats: At 0.1 to 3.0 mg/kg and by week 6, clonal expansion occurred in CD4+ and CD8+ blood T cells. People who partly responded at 0.1-3.0 mg/kg had some of the least clonal expansion seen.

Of note for this clone: What it recognizes is unknown.

Clones were read by immunoSEQ multiplex PCR, and TCRdb kept only the in-frame ones, dropping some. The table lists 79,000 or so clones, about 90% of them singletons. Germline V lookup: CDR1 KGHSH, CDR2 LQKENI. The CDR3 length is 14 residues. Trimming took 8 bases from V and 0 from J, leaving 13 bases between them. The clonotype originates from an adult with an advanced solid tumor such as melanoma, head and neck, liver or kidney cancer. The sample here was CD4+ or CD8+ T cells sorted from blood, taken in a trial of the OX40 agonist ivuxolimab. This rearrangement joins TRBV18 to TRBJ1-2, with D hard to call. CDR3 residues: CASTSSDTNYGYTF. In DNA, the CDR3 is TGTGCCAGCACCTCGAGTGACACTAACTATGGCTACACCTTC.